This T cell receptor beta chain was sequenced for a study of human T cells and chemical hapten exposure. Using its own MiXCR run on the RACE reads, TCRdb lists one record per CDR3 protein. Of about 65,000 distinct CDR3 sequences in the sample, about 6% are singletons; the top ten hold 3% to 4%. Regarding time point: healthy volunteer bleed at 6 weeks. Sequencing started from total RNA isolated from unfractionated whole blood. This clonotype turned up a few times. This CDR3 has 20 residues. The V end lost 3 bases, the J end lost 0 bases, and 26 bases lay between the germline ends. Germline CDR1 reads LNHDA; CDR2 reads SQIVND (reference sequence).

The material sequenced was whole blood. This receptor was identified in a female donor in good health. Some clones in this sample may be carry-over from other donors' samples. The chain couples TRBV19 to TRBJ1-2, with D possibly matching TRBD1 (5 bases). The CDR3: CASSMGPRAGRTPTNYGYTF. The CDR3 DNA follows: TGTGCCAGTAGTATGGGGCCACGGGCAGGAAGAACGCCCACTAACTATGGCTACACCTTC.